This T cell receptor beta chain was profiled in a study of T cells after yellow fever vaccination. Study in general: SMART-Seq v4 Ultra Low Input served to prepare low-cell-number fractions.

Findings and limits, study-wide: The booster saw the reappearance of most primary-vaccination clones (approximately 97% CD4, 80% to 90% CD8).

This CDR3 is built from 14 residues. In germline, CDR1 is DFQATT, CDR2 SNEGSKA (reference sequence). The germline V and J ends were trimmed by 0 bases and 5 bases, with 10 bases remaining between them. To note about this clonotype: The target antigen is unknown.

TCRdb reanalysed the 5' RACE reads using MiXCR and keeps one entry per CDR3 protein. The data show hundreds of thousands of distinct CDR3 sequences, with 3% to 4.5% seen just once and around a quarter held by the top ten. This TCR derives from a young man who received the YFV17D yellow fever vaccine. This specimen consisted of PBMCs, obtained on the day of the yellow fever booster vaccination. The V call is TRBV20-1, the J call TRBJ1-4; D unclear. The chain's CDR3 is CSARDMASNEKLFF. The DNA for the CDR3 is TGCAGTGCTAGAGATATGGCGTCGAATGAAAAACTGTTTTTT.